These 7 T cell receptor beta chains came from one sample sequenced in a study of regulatory T cells in long-lasting Graves disease. Arm-PCR of CDR3 regions with iRepertoire HTBI primers generated TCR beta libraries. TCRdb reprocessed the multiplex PCR reads with MiXCR, giving one entry per CDR3 protein. Of 250,000 or so distinct CDR3 sequences listed, approximately 18% were seen once; the top ten hold roughly 15%. As to time point: newly diagnosed GD, antithyroid drugs for less than 3 months. The TCR library used RNA extracted from PBMCs. These data also formed part of another study, on T cells in Graves' hyperthyroidism and ophthalmopathy.

The sequences come from peripheral blood mononuclear cells (PBMCs), collected at new diagnosis, from a patient treated with antithyroid drugs. These receptors came from a woman aged 25 to 39 with Graves disease.

This clonotype was counted only a few times. The V gene is TRBV20-1, the J gene TRBJ2-1, with 8 bases lining up with TRBD2. The J segment lost 4 bases and the V segment lost 7 bases, leaving 9 bases of the junction unmatched. Looked up from germline, CDR1 is DFQATT and CDR2 is SNEGSKA (reference sequence). The CDR3 covers 14 residues. CDR3 region: CSVLGGGPYNEQFF. CDR3 nucleotides: TGCAGTGTACTCGGGGGGGGCCCTTACAATGAGCAGTTCTTC.

The chain employs TRBV7-9 and TRBJ2-3; TRBD1 matches 8 bases. J lost 5 bases, V lost 2 bases, and 6 bases had no gene match. CDR3 length equals 15 residues. CDR1 and CDR2 (germline): SEHNR, FQNEAQ (reference sequence). The CDR3 here is CASSLLDRAGDTQYF. The DNA of the CDR3 is TGTGCCAGCAGCTTATTGGACAGGGCGGGAGATACGCAGTATTTT. Based on the CDR3 plus reference TRBV7-9 and TRBJ2-3, the full variable domain is DTGVSQNPRHKITKRGQNVTFRCDPISEHNRLYWYRQTLGQGPEFLTYFQNEAQLEKSRLLSDRFSAERPKGSFSTLEIQRTEQGDSAMYLCASSLLDRAGDTQYFGPGTRLTVL.

This clonotype has just a few counts. The J gene is TRBJ2-1, the V gene TRBV2; 8 nucleotides match TRBD1. The trim removed 8 bases at V and 6 bases at J, leaving 6 bases unmatched. Germline lookup yields CDR1 SNHLY and CDR2 FYNNEI. The CDR3 runs 13 residues. The CDR3 sequence is CASGRDRLNEQFF. CDR3 sequence (DNA): TGTGCCAGCGGACGGGACAGGCTCAATGAGCAGTTCTTC.

This clonotype was observed at least ten times. The germline gene is not matched at one end of the junction; a read error may be the cause. The chain recombines TRBV5-1 with TRBJ1-1, with D unresolved. CDR3 size: 11 residues. Germline V gene data show CDR1 as SGHRS and CDR2 as YFSETQ. CDR3 loop: CASSFEAEAFF. As DNA, the CDR3 is TGTGCCAGCAGCTTCGAAGCTGAAGCTTTCTTT.

This clonotype showed up many times. The chain has TRBV6-1 and TRBJ1-1, with D perhaps matching TRBD1 (6 bases). CDR1 is MNHNS, CDR2 SASEGT, per germline. The CDR3 runs 12 residues. The germline V and J ends were trimmed by 1 base and 8 bases, with 8 bases remaining between them. The CDR3 is CASSEGGREAFF. In DNA form, the CDR3 reads TGTGCCAGCAGTGAAGGGGGGCGGGAAGCTTTCTTT.

The J gene is TRBJ2-3, the V gene TRBV20-1; TRBD2 agrees at 12 bases. This CDR3 spans 18 amino acids. Germline-derived CDR1 and CDR2 are DFQATT and SNEGSKA (reference sequence). The junction had 14 bases not matched to a gene; V was cut back by 0 bases and J by 7 bases. The CDR3 region has the DNA TGCAGTGCTAGAGATTGGTCTAGCGGGGGGGCACGAGGGTATACGCAGTATTTT. Amino acid sequence: CSARDWSSGGARGYTQYF.

The CDR3 bases are TGTGCCAGCAGCGCCGGGGACGAAGAGACCCAGTACTTC. Residues: CASSAGDEETQYF. The rearrangement uses TRBV9 and TRBJ2-5, with D perhaps TRBD1 or TRBD2 (5 bases each). The CDR3 totals 13 residues. V shed 3 bases and J shed 3 bases, with 9 bases lying between them. Germline CDR1 is SGDLS and CDR2 is YYNGEE.